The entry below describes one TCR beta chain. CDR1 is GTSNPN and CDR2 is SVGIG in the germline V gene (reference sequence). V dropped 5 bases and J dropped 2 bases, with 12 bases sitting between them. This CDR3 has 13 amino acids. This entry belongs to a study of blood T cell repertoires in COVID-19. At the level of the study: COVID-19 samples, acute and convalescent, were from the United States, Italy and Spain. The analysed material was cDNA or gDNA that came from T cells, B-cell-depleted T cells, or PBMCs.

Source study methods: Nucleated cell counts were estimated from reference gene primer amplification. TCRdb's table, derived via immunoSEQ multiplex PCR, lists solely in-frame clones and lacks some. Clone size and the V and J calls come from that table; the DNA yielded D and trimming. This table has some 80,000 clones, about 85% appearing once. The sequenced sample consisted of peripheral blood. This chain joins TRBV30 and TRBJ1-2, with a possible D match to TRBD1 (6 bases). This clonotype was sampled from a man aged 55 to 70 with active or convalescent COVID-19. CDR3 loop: CAWGQRQNYGYTF. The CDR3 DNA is TGTGCCTGGGGACAGAGACAAAACTATGGCTACACCTTC.